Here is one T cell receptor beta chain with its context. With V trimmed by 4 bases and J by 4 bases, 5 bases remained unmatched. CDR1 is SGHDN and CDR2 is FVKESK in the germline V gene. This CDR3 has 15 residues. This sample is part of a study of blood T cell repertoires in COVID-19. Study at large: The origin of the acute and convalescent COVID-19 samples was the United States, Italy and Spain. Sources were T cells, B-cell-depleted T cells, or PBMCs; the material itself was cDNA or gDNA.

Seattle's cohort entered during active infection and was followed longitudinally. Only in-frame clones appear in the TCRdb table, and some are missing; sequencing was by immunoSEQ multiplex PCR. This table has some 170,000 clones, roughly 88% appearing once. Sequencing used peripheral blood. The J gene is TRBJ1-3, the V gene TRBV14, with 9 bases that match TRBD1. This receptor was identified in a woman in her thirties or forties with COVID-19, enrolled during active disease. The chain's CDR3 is CASSRLDRGGNTIYF. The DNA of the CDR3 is TGTGCCAGCAGCCGACTTGACAGGGGGGGAAACACCATATATTTT. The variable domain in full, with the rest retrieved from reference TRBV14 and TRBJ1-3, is EAGVTQFPSHSVIEKGQTVTLRCDPISGHDNLYWYRRVMGKEIKFLLHFVKESKQDESGMPNNRFLAERTGGTYSTLKVQPAELEDSGVYFCASSRLDRGGNTIYFGEGSWLTVV.